A single sample gave rise to the 31 T cell receptor beta chains below, sequenced in a study of T-cell memory formation after mild COVID-19. TCRdb passed the 5' RACE reads through MiXCR, listing each CDR3 protein once. The data contain about 170,000 distinct CDR3 sequences, 10% to 15% of them singletons. The sequenced sample was PBMCs or a T cell subset sorted from them (not recorded which). Receptors originate from a man aged 18 to 30 who had mild COVID-19 (a few samples of this study predate the infection). Cell type and time point are not known.

This clonotype has a handful of counts. The chain couples TRBV4-3 to TRBJ1-2, with a possible D match to TRBD1 (5 bases). V lost 3 bases and J lost 4, with 12 bases in between. The CDR3 length is 14 residues. Germline lookup yields CDR1 LGHNA and CDR2 YSLEER. CDR3 sequence: CASSQGPGGYGYTF. CDR3 in DNA: TGCGCCAGCAGCCAGGGCCCCGGGGGCTATGGCTACACCTTC.

The chain is built from TRBV20-1 and TRBJ2-3, with TRBD2 identical over 8 bases. The germline gives CDR1 DFQATT, CDR2 SNEGSKA (reference sequence). CDR3 length: 15 amino acids. The V gene end was trimmed by 0 bases and the J gene end by 2 bases; junction bases not matched to a gene: 4. The CDR3 region has the DNA TGCAGTGCTAGAGATACAGCGGGGGTCACAGATACGCAGTATTTT. Translation: CSARDTAGVTDTQYF.

This clonotype occurred a few times. The chain links TRBV24-1 to TRBJ2-3, with D perhaps TRBD1 (5 bases). The CDR3 length is 15 residues. Trimming stripped 2 bases from V and 1 base from J, with 9 bases between. The germline CDR1 and CDR2 sequences are KGHDR and SFDVKD. CDR3 nucleotide sequence: TGTGCCACCAGTGATTCGGGCAGGGGCACAGATACGCAGTATTTT. Translating it yields CATSDSGRGTDTQYF.

The J gene is TRBJ1-2, the V gene TRBV20-1; no reliable D call. CDR1 and CDR2 from the germline V gene are DFQATT and SNEGSKA (reference sequence). CDR3 size: 12 residues. The CDR3 DNA reads as TGCAGGACCGGCCAGTCAAACTATGGCTACACCTTC. Translated: CRTGQSNYGYTF.

The genes are TRBV2 and TRBJ1-4; TRBD1 aligns across 9 bases. Germline assignment: CDR1 SNHLY and CDR2 FYNNEI. J lost 5 bases, V lost 5 bases, and 3 bases had no gene match. The CDR3 loop spans 14 amino acids. The CDR3 sequence is CASSWGTGNEKLFF. DNA for the CDR3: TGTGCCAGCAGTTGGGGGACAGGGAATGAAAAACTGTTTTTT.

This clonotype was seen a handful of times. This rearrangement joins TRBV12-3 or TRBV12-4 to TRBJ2-1; no reliable D call. Trimming took off 6 bases at V and 4 bases at J, with 19 bases between the two ends. CDR3 size: 16 residues. The CDR3 bases are TGTGCCAGCAGGAAAGACACCCCTCTGCCATACAATGAGCAGTTCTTC. Its protein is CASRKDTPLPYNEQFF.

This clonotype was seen only a few times. The J gene is TRBJ2-2, the V gene TRBV7-9; unclear D gene. V gave up 1 base and J gave up 7 bases, with 7 bases separating them. The CDR3 runs to 13 residues. Germline lookup yields CDR1 SEHNR and CDR2 FQNEAQ (reference sequence). CDR3 DNA: TGTGCCAGCAGCTTAGGGTGGAACGGGGAGCTGTTTTTT. It is translated as CASSLGWNGELFF. Combining the CDR3 with reference TRBV7-9 and TRBJ2-2 gives the whole variable domain DTGVSQNPRHKITKRGQNVTFRCDPISEHNRLYWYRQTLGQGPEFLTYFQNEAQLEKSRLLSDRFSAERPKGSFSTLEIQRTEQGDSAMYLCASSLGWNGELFFGEGSRLTVL.

This clonotype was counted many times. The chain carries TRBV20-1 and TRBJ2-7, with 7 positions matching TRBD1. V dropped 2 bases and J dropped 2; count of bases not matched to a gene: 6. Germline CDR1 DFQATT, CDR2 SNEGSKA (reference sequence). CDR3 length: 14 amino acids. CDR3 sequence reads: CSARPQGLTYEQYF. The CDR3 nucleotides are TGCAGTGCTAGACCACAGGGGTTGACCTACGAGCAGTACTTC.

The rearrangement joins TRBV5-1 to TRBJ2-7; 7 positions agree with TRBD1. After removal of 4 bases from V and 3 bases from J, the junction contained 13 bases not matched to a gene. The germline V gene encodes CDR1 SGHRS and CDR2 YFSETQ. The CDR3 runs 16 residues. The chain's CDR3 is CASSGLLGQGDYEQYF. The DNA of the CDR3 is TGCGCCAGCAGCGGGCTTTTAGGGCAGGGGGACTACGAGCAGTACTTC.

This rearrangement joins TRBV6-2 or TRBV6-3 to TRBJ1-5, with D uncertain. Germline V gene data show CDR1 as MNHEY and CDR2 as SVGEGT. Trimming removed 2 bases at V and 6 bases at J, with 11 bases between. CDR3 length: 14 residues. This CDR3 is CASSYSRGSQPQHF. CDR3 nucleotide sequence: TGTGCCAGCAGTTACAGTCGGGGAAGTCAGCCCCAGCATTTT.

The chain joins TRBV20-1 to TRBJ2-1; D is perhaps TRBD2 (6 bases). CDR3 length: 14 residues. Germline V gene lookup returns CDR1 DFQATT and CDR2 SNEGSKA (reference sequence). Trimming took off 4 bases at V and 4 bases at J, with 14 bases between the two ends. CDR3 bases: TGCAGTGCTACGGTCGGGACTCTATACAATGAGCAGTTCTTC. It translates to CSATVGTLYNEQFF.

CDR3 sequence (DNA): TGCGCCAGCAGCCGTCGGGGGGGACACGATAATTCACCCCTCCACTTT. It is translated as CASSRRGGHDNSPLHF. This rearrangement joins TRBV23-1 to TRBJ1-6; tentatively, D is TRBD1 (6 bases). TRBV23-1 is designated an ORF whose function remains uncertain. V lost 6 bases and J lost 5, with 17 bases in between. The CDR3 sequence is 16 residues long.

This sequence joins TRBV4-3 and TRBJ1-2; the match to TRBD1 covers 11 bases. The junction had 3 bases not matched to a gene; V was cut back by 3 bases and J by 3 bases. CDR3 length equals 15 residues. The germline CDR1 and CDR2 sequences are LGHNA and YSLEER. This CDR3 reads CASSHGQGADYGYTF. CDR3 nucleotides: TGCGCCAGCAGCCATGGACAGGGGGCAGACTATGGCTACACCTTC.

In this sample, this clonotype turned up many times. The chain carries TRBV7-2 and TRBJ2-1; D tentatively reads TRBD1 or TRBD2 (7 bases each). Germline V CDR1 and CDR2: SGHTA, FQGNSA. V dropped 6 bases and J dropped 10 bases, with 25 bases sitting between them. CDR3 length equals 16 residues. The CDR3 coding sequence is TGTGCCAGCAGTCACCAGGGGGGGCCGTCGGAGGGGGAGCAGTTCTTC. Amino acid sequence: CASSHQGGPSEGEQFF.

The chain carries TRBV7-3 and TRBJ1-1; D is perhaps TRBD1 (6 bases). Germline CDR1 reads SGHTA; CDR2 reads FQGTGA. There are 13 residues in the CDR3. V shed 4 bases and J shed 10 bases, with 16 bases lying between them. DNA for the CDR3: TGTGCCAGCAGCTCCACGGGGGGCGAAAGAGCTTTCTTT. Residues: CASSSTGGERAFF. The full variable domain, in which reference TRBV7-3 and TRBJ1-1 provide the parts outside the CDR3, is GAGVSQTPSNKVTEKGKYVELRCDPISGHTALYWYRQSLGQGPEFLIYFQGTGAADDSGLPNDRFFAVRPEGSVSTLKIQRTERGDSAVYLCASSSTGGERAFFGQGTRLTVV.

This clonotype has just a few counts. The chain has TRBV7-2 and TRBJ2-6; 8 nucleotides match TRBD1. CDR1 and CDR2 from the germline V gene are SGHTA and FQGNSA. CDR3 length: 19 amino acids. Losses at the gene ends were 7 bases for V and 2 bases for J; bases not matched to a gene: 16. The CDR3 nucleotides read TGTGCCAGCAACGACCCCTTGGACAGGGCGGCTCCTGGGGCCAACGTCCTGACTTTC. It translates to CASNDPLDRAAPGANVLTF.

This clonotype was seen a few times. V and J are TRBV20-1 and TRBJ2-4, with 15 bases that match TRBD2. The CDR3 length is 20 residues. The germline V gene has CDR1 DFQATT and CDR2 SNEGSKA (reference sequence). J was trimmed by 1 base and V by 0 bases; bases with no gene match: 10. CDR3 DNA: TGCAGTGCTAGAGATGGGACTAGCGGGGGGACATTTCGGGCCAAAAACATTCAGTACTTC. Its translation: CSARDGTSGGTFRAKNIQYF.

The chain joins TRBV3-1 to TRBJ2-6; D remains unclear. CDR1 is LGHDT and CDR2 is YNNKEL in the germline V gene (reference sequence). V lost 4 bases to trimming and J lost 4 bases, with 8 bases between them. This CDR3 has 14 amino acids. This CDR3 reads CASSLPSGANVLTF. As DNA, the CDR3 is TGTGCCAGCAGCCTCCCTTCCGGGGCCAACGTCCTGACTTTC.

This clonotype was seen more than once but under ten times. CDR3 coding DNA: TGCGCCAGCAGCTTGGCCTCGGGTATGGAGACCCAGTACTTC. It translates to CASSLASGMETQYF. This chain connects TRBV5-1 to TRBJ2-5; D remains ambiguous. Germline V gene lookup returns CDR1 SGHRS and CDR2 YFSETQ. The germline V and J ends were trimmed by 0 bases and 5 bases, with 11 bases remaining between them. This CDR3 is 14 amino acids long.

This clonotype occurred a few times. The V and J genes are TRBV5-1 and TRBJ1-1; 9 bases map to TRBD1. V was clipped by 4 bases and J by 1 base; unmatched bases: 8. Looked up from germline, CDR1 is SGHRS and CDR2 is YFSETQ. The CDR3 is 16 amino acids. This CDR3 reads CASSMDRGATNTEAFF. CDR3 nucleotides: TGCGCCAGCAGCATGGACAGGGGAGCGACGAACACTGAAGCTTTCTTT.

This chain links TRBV20-1 with TRBJ2-3, with 11 bases lining up with TRBD2. Germline loops: CDR1 DFQATT, CDR2 SNEGSKA (reference sequence). J gave up 5 bases and V 5 bases, and 9 bases lay outside the gene matches. The CDR3 runs 15 residues. CDR3: CSAWNSGGAKDTQYF. The CDR3 DNA sequence: TGCAGTGCTTGGAATAGCGGGGGGGCTAAAGATACGCAGTATTTT.

The chain links TRBV7-9 to TRBJ1-2; no firm D call. The CDR3 is made up of 13 amino acids. Germline CDR1 is SEHNR and CDR2 is FQNEAQ (reference sequence). V dropped 5 bases and J dropped 3 bases, with 10 bases sitting between them. CDR3 DNA sequence: TGTGCCAGCAGCAGCCGGGAGGACTATGGCTACACCTTC. Amino acids: CASSSREDYGYTF.

The V and J genes are TRBV12-3 or TRBV12-4 and TRBJ1-5, with 10 bases identical to TRBD1. The J segment lost 4 bases and the V segment lost 3 bases, leaving 6 bases of the junction unmatched. This CDR3 has 16 residues. CDR3 DNA: TGTGCCAGCAGTTTGGGGGACAGGGGAAATAATCAGCCCCAGCATTTT. This translates into CASSLGDRGNNQPQHF.

This sequence joins TRBV9 and TRBJ2-3; the D gene is possibly TRBD2 (6 bases). CDR1 is SGDLS, CDR2 YYNGEE, per germline. The CDR3 is 14 amino acids. The V end was cut by 2 bases, the J end by 5 bases, with 12 bases between. CDR3 sequence reads: CASSVLGTQDTQYF. CDR3 nucleotide sequence: TGTGCCAGCAGCGTTCTAGGGACTCAAGATACGCAGTATTTT.

V usage is TRBV18 and J usage is TRBJ2-1; TRBD1 agrees at 11 bases. The length of the CDR3 is 15 residues. CDR1 KGHSH and CDR2 LQKENI come from the germline V gene. V dropped 3 bases and J dropped 6; count of bases not matched to a gene: 4. CDR3: CASSPGQGALNEQFF. The CDR3 DNA is TGTGCCAGCTCACCCGGACAGGGGGCACTCAATGAGCAGTTCTTC.

This chain uses TRBV5-1 with TRBJ1-1; 7 bases agree with TRBD1. The J segment lost 9 bases and the V segment lost 0 bases, leaving 11 bases of the junction unmatched. CDR1 and CDR2 (germline): SGHRS, YFSETQ. The CDR3 contains 15 residues. The CDR3 DNA is TGCGCCAGCAGCTTGGGACTAGACAGGGAACTTAAAGCTTTCTTT. Protein sequence: CASSLGLDRELKAFF.

The gene calls are TRBV7-2 and TRBJ2-1; a possible D gene is TRBD2 (5 bases). Germline values: CDR1 SGHTA, CDR2 FQGNSA. V lost 1 base, J lost 10 bases, and 14 bases lay in between. This CDR3 has 14 amino acids. CDR3 region: CASSLVGGGREQFF. CDR3 bases: TGTGCCAGCAGCTTAGTTGGTGGAGGTCGAGAGCAGTTCTTC.

This sequence joins TRBV7-9 and TRBJ2-1, with D perhaps assigned TRBD1 or TRBD2 (7 bases each). Germline CDR1 and CDR2: SEHNR and FQNEAQ (reference sequence). The ends were cut back, 5 bases at V and 5 bases at J, with 22 bases in the middle. This CDR3 has 17 residues. CDR3 in amino acids: CASSRQGLGGGHNEQFF. In DNA form, the CDR3 reads TGTGCCAGCAGCCGACAGGGATTGGGCGGGGGACACAATGAGCAGTTCTTC.

This chain links TRBV6-2 or TRBV6-3 with TRBJ1-5; the D gene is possibly TRBD1 (5 bases). The CDR3 extends over 14 amino acids. The germline gives CDR1 MNHEY, CDR2 SVGEGT. Trimming cost V 2 bases and J 2 bases, with 7 bases left between them. CDR3 DNA: TGTGCCAGCAGTTACGGACATCGCAATCAGCCCCAGCATTTT. Translating gives CASSYGHRNQPQHF.

This clonotype was counted between two and nine times. J is TRBJ1-5 and V is TRBV6-1; TRBD1 is a possible D gene (6 bases). The germline V gene encodes CDR1 MNHNS and CDR2 SASEGT. The ends were cut back, 7 bases at V and 5 bases at J, with 12 bases in the middle. The length of the CDR3 is 13 residues. For the CDR3, the DNA is TGTGCCAGCATGCTGGGGGCGGATCAGCCCCAGCATTTT. Translated: CASMLGADQPQHF.

V and J are TRBV24-1 and TRBJ2-2; 7 nucleotides align to TRBD1. CDR1 is KGHDR and CDR2 is SFDVKD in the germline V gene. J was trimmed by 2 bases and V by 6 bases; bases with no gene match: 5. The CDR3 is 15 residues long. CDR3 loop: CATSLGGGNTGELFF. CDR3 DNA: TGTGCCACCAGTTTAGGGGGCGGAAACACCGGGGAGCTGTTTTTT.